This entry lists 20 T cell receptor beta chains sequenced from one sample in a study of blood T cell repertoires in COVID-19. Produced via immunoSEQ multiplex PCR; TCRdb's table is partial and in-frame only. The top ten clones hold about 1.5% of a sample with more than 200,000 clones, 84% of them seen once. Sequenced sample: peripheral blood. These TCRs come from a woman in her forties who had recovered from COVID-19.

This sequence joins TRBV3-1 (or the pseudogene TRBV3-2) and TRBJ2-1, with 15 positions matching TRBD2. This CDR3 has 16 residues. CDR1 and CDR2 from the germline V gene are LGHDT and YNNKEL (reference sequence). Losses at the gene ends were 5 bases for V and 7 bases for J; bases not matched to a gene: 6. CDR3 DNA: TGTGCCAGCAGCTCGCGGACTAGCGGGGGGGCAAATGAGCAGTTCTTC. It codes for CASSSRTSGGANEQFF.

Regarding this clone: At the DNA level, this CDR3 is encoded by other sequences in the same sample as well. The V gene is TRBV11-3, the J gene TRBJ2-3; possibly TRBD1 for D (6 bases). Trimming removed 1 base at V and 4 bases at J, with 9 bases between. Germline CDR1 and CDR2: SGHNT and YENEEA. The CDR3 is 14 residues long. CDR3 in amino acids: CASSLVRGSDTQYF. The CDR3 DNA is TGTGCCAGCAGCTTAGTTAGGGGGTCAGATACGCAGTATTTT.

V and J are TRBV18 and TRBJ1-5, with unresolved D. There are 13 residues in the CDR3. Per germline, CDR1 KGHSH and CDR2 LQKENI. Trimming cost V 5 bases and J 8 bases, with 13 bases left between them. CDR3 nucleotide sequence: TGTGCCAGCTCATGGACGGAGGTAGAGCCCCAGCATTTT. This translates into CASSWTEVEPQHF. The whole variable domain, remainder taken from reference TRBV18 and TRBJ1-5, is NAGVMQNPRHLVRRRGQEARLRCSPMKGHSHVYWYRQLPEEGLKFMVYLQKENIIDESGMPKERFSAEFPKEGPSILRIQQVVRGDSAAYFCASSWTEVEPQHFGDGTRLSIL.

V and J are TRBV9 and TRBJ1-2; unclear D gene. V lost 0 bases and J lost 0, with 9 bases in between. CDR1 is SGDLS and CDR2 is YYNGEE in the germline V gene. This CDR3 region has 15 residues. The DNA of the CDR3 is TGTGCCAGCAGCGTAGGGCAGTCAGCTAACTATGGCTACACCTTC. Translation: CASSVGQSANYGYTF.

This clone has only one observation. This chain links TRBV13 with TRBJ2-2, with 9 bases fitting TRBD1. The CDR3 spans 15 residues. V was clipped by 3 bases and J by 5 bases; unmatched bases: 4. Looked up from germline, CDR1 is PRHDT and CDR2 is FYEKMQ (reference sequence). CDR3 loop: CASSLRQGGTGELFF. The CDR3 DNA follows: TGTGCCAGCAGCTTGAGACAGGGGGGTACCGGGGAGCTGTTTTTT.

The CDR3 spells CATSETFDSRLNTIYF. CDR3 nucleotide sequence: TGTGCCACCAGTGAAACGTTCGACAGTCGCTTAAACACCATATATTTT. The chain couples TRBV24-1 to TRBJ1-3; the D gene is possibly TRBD1 (5 bases). Germline CDR1 KGHDR, CDR2 SFDVKD. V shed 4 bases and J shed 6 bases, with 18 bases lying between them. The CDR3 consists of 16 residues.

The chain employs TRBV2 and TRBJ1-2; TRBD1 is a possible D gene (5 bases). The CDR3 has 12 amino acids. The V and J ends lost 5 bases and 8 bases respectively, with 12 bases between them. Germline V CDR1 and CDR2: SNHLY, FYNNEI. The CDR3 bases are TGTGCCAGCAGTCTTGGGGGGGACGGCTACACCTTC. Its translation: CASSLGGDGYTF.

V usage is TRBV19 and J usage is TRBJ2-7; D is perhaps TRBD2 (6 bases). Germline V gives CDR1 LNHDA, CDR2 SQIVND (reference sequence). The CDR3 spans 15 residues. Trimming shortened V by 3 bases and J by 2 bases, and 14 bases separated the two germline ends. CDR3 sequence (DNA): TGTGCCAGTAGTATCGGAGGGGCCGGGACCTACGAGCAGTACTTC. Residues: CASSIGGAGTYEQYF.

The chain links TRBV27 to TRBJ2-3, with 7 positions matching TRBD2. Germline assignment: CDR1 MNHEY and CDR2 SMNVEV (reference sequence). The CDR3 length is 14 residues. Trimming at V came to 7 bases and at J to 2 bases, leaving 6 bases not matched to a gene. Written as DNA, the CDR3 is TGTGCCAGCACTCCTAGCGGAAACACAGATACGCAGTATTTT. It specifies CASTPSGNTDTQYF.

The chain combines TRBV5-1 with TRBJ2-3; no definite D call. Trimming stripped 0 bases from V and 0 bases from J, with 5 bases between. Germline V gives CDR1 SGHRS, CDR2 YFSETQ. The CDR3 has 14 amino acids. DNA of the CDR3: TGCGCCAGCAGCTTGGCAACTAGCACAGATACGCAGTATTTT. This encodes CASSLATSTDTQYF.

The chain combines TRBV29-1 with TRBJ2-3; weak D call: TRBD1 (7 bases). Germline assignment: CDR1 SQVTM and CDR2 ANQGSEA. The CDR3 extends over 18 amino acids. V dropped 6 bases and J dropped 0 bases, with 25 bases sitting between them. The CDR3 nucleotides read TGCAGCGTGGAGGGGTTGTGGGGACAGATAGTTAGCACAGATACGCAGTATTTT. Protein sequence: CSVEGLWGQIVSTDTQYF.

This clone was detected once. This sequence joins TRBV28 and TRBJ1-2, with TRBD1 matching 9 bases. Trimming at V came to 2 bases and at J to 8 bases, leaving 12 bases not matched to a gene. Germline loops: CDR1 MDHEN, CDR2 SYDVKM. This CDR3 is 16 amino acids long. CDR3 in amino acids: CASSLITPGQGRGYTF. The CDR3 nucleotides are TGTGCCAGCAGTTTAATAACACCGGGACAGGGTAGAGGCTACACCTTC.

This clone came up once. The rearrangement uses TRBV30 and TRBJ1-2, with D possibly matching TRBD1 (6 bases). Germline V CDR1 and CDR2: GTSNPN, SVGIG (reference sequence). The CDR3 consists of 13 residues. V was shortened by 7 bases and J by 4 bases, with 16 bases between the two germline ends. CDR3 protein: CAFHRAPGYGYTF. CDR3 sequence (DNA): TGTGCCTTCCACAGGGCCCCTGGCTATGGCTACACCTTC.

The chain carries TRBV5-6 and TRBJ2-3; TRBD1 might be the D (5 bases). Germline CDR1 is SGHDT and CDR2 is YYEEEE. Trimming pared 4 bases from V and 4 bases from J, leaving 7 bases between. The CDR3 runs to 12 residues. As DNA, the CDR3 is TGTGCCAGCAGCGTACAGGCAGATACGCAGTATTTT. Its protein is CASSVQADTQYF.

J is TRBJ1-2 and V is TRBV6-1; tentatively, D is TRBD1 (6 bases). The germline V and J ends were trimmed by 1 base and 3 bases, with 15 bases remaining between them. CDR1 is MNHNS and CDR2 is SASEGT in the germline V gene. The CDR3 is 16 amino acids. Here the CDR3 DNA reads TGTGCCAGCAGTGAAGAAGCCACAGGGATCTACTATGGCTACACCTTC. Encoded protein: CASSEEATGIYYGYTF.

The count of this clone is one. J is TRBJ2-1 and V is TRBV6-2 or TRBV6-3; D might be TRBD2 (6 bases). Germline V CDR1 and CDR2: MNHEY, SVGEGT. The CDR3 is 15 amino acids. V lost 0 bases, J lost 12 bases, and 18 bases lay in between. CDR3 protein: CASSYSGIGRLWQFF. CDR3 sequence (DNA): TGTGCCAGCAGTTACTCCGGGATAGGGAGGTTGTGGCAGTTCTTC.

The V and J genes are TRBV3-1 (or the pseudogene TRBV3-2) and TRBJ2-4; D is perhaps TRBD2 (6 bases). The CDR3 contains 18 residues. Trimming took 6 bases from V and 6 from J, leaving 27 bases between them. Germline V gene lookup returns CDR1 LGHDT and CDR2 YNNKEL (reference sequence). The CDR3: CASRGGGWGSDMGNIQYF. CDR3 coding DNA: TGTGCCAGCAGGGGAGGCGGTTGGGGCTCCGATATGGGAAACATTCAGTACTTC.

There are a few counts of this clone. The rearrangement joins TRBV5-1 to TRBJ1-2; no firm D call. The V end lost 4 bases, the J end lost 2 bases, and 9 bases lay between the germline ends. CDR3 length: 13 residues. Germline lookup yields CDR1 SGHRS and CDR2 YFSETQ. The CDR3 here is CASSIRENYGYTF. The DNA for the CDR3 is TGCGCCAGCAGCATACGGGAGAACTATGGCTACACCTTC.

The gene calls are TRBV7-2 and TRBJ2-5, with TRBD2 matching 8 bases. V shed 5 bases, J shed 5 bases, and the junction held 10 bases outside the gene matches. Germline-derived CDR1 and CDR2 are SGHTA and FQGNSA. The CDR3 runs to 15 residues. The CDR3 loop is CASSPPGGTGETQYF. The CDR3 bases are TGTGCCAGCAGCCCCCCGGGAGGGACCGGGGAGACCCAGTACTTC.

The chain uses TRBV30 and TRBJ2-3; TRBD2 matches 8 bases. The CDR3 length is 14 residues. V shed 5 bases and J 3 bases; nucleotides not matched to a gene: 7. Germline V CDR1 and CDR2: GTSNPN, SVGIG (reference sequence). The CDR3 region has the DNA TGTGCCTGGGAAAGCGGGGGAACAACAGATACGCAGTATTTT. Its protein is CAWESGGTTDTQYF.